The T cell receptor beta chain under discussion was sequenced for a study of control samples from healthy donors and cancer patients. Sequenced by immunoSEQ multiplex PCR; TCRdb stores in-frame clones only, minus some. The sample lists more than 80,000 clones; about 92% were seen once. Unmatched junction bases numbered 10, after V lost 3 bases and J lost 0 bases. The CDR3 length is 20 residues. Germline V gene lookup returns CDR1 SGDLS and CDR2 YYNGEE. The J gene is TRBJ2-2, the V gene TRBV9; the match to TRBD2 covers 14 bases. Sequencing was performed on blood. This TCR derives from a man younger than 35 in good health. CDR3 bases: TGTGCCAGCAGCGCCGGACTAGCGGGAGGCCCAAAGTCGAACACCGGGGAGCTGTTTTTT. The encoded protein is CASSAGLAGGPKSNTGELFF.